This TCR beta chain derives from a study of cytomegalovirus exposure and HLA in healthy donors. Findings of the study overall: In vitro work confirmed that a few CMV-associated chains recognize CMV antigens. In a later analysis, at a false discovery rate of 0.05, 15,000 to 20,000 TCR beta sequences matched HLA alleles. Accurate HLA-A and HLA-B prediction from TCR beta sequences was reported for most subjects.

PCR used 60 Vbeta primers and 13 Jbeta primers. Profiled with immunoSEQ multiplex PCR; TCRdb holds only in-frame clones, not every one. Here the sample spans 95,000 to 150,000 clones, under 80% being singletons. Comments on this clone: Its antigen is undetermined.

From germline, CDR1 is SGDLS and CDR2 YYNGEE. CDR3 length: 13 residues. V lost 3 bases to trimming and J lost 6 bases, with 12 bases between them. The receptor's source is an older woman in good health and CMV-seropositive. The sample taken for sequencing was PBMCs. The gene calls are TRBV9 and TRBJ1-1; D may be TRBD1 (6 bases). The CDR3 region is CASSGGQSAEAFF. The DNA of the CDR3 is TGTGCCAGCAGCGGTGGACAGTCCGCTGAAGCTTTCTTT.